This T cell receptor (beta chain) was obtained from a study of blood T cell repertoires in COVID-19. As for the study in general: T cells, B-cell-depleted T cells, or PBMCs provided the cDNA or gDNA that served as material.

TCRdb keeps only in-frame clones here, not all; method: immunoSEQ multiplex PCR. The sample yields approximately 350,000 clones, approximately 90% seen once. Germline values: CDR1 GTSNPN, CDR2 SVGIG (reference sequence). The CDR3 is 14 amino acids. With 0 bases clipped from V and 5 bases from J, the junction kept 3 bases outside the gene matches. The chain combines TRBV30 with TRBJ1-5; 8 bases align to TRBD1. This TCR was sampled from a woman between 18 and 29 years old who had recovered from COVID-19. Material for sequencing was peripheral blood. The DNA of the CDR3 is TGTGCCTGGAGTGTAGGGACAGGCTATCAGCCCCAGCATTTT. Amino acids: CAWSVGTGYQPQHF.